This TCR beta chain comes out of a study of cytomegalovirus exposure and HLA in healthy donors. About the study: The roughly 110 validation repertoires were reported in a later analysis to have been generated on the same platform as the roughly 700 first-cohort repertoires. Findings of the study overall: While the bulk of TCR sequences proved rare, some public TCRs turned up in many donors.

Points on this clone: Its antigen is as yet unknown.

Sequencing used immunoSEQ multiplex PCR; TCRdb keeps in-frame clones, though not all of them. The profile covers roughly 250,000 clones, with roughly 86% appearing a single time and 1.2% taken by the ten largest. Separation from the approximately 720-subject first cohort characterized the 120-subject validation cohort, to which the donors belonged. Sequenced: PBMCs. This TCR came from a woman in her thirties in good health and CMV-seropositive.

Here the CDR3 reads CASDQVAGGPSYF. CDR3 nucleotide sequence: TGTGCCAGCGATCAAGTAGCGGGAGGGCCCTCGTATTTT. The chain carries TRBV2 and TRBJ2-3; 11 positions agree with TRBD2. The CDR3 covers 13 residues. CDR1 and CDR2 from the germline V gene are SNHLY and FYNNEI. V shed 8 bases, J shed 14 bases, and the junction held 12 bases outside the gene matches.